Each of the 12 T cell receptor beta chains below was sequenced from the same sample in a study of identical twins. A single record per CDR3 protein comes from TCRdb applying MiXCR to the 5' RACE reads. The table lists about 150,000 distinct CDR3 sequences, 3% to 4% of them singletons. Material: memory T cells sorted from blood. The receptors originated from a man younger than 30 in good health.

This clonotype showed up many times. The V call is TRBV6-2 or TRBV6-3, the J call TRBJ2-1; no firm D call. In germline, CDR1 is MNHEY, CDR2 SVGEGT. This CDR3 has 15 residues. With 6 bases removed from V and 0 bases from J, the gap between germline ends came to 12 bases. CDR3 bases: TGTGCCAGCAGATTTACAGAATACTCCTACAATGAGCAGTTCTTC. This codes for CASRFTEYSYNEQFF.

This clonotype was seen at least ten times. V is TRBV20-1 and J is TRBJ2-1, with 8 bases fitting TRBD2. Germline V gene data show CDR1 as DFQATT and CDR2 as SNEGSKA (reference sequence). The CDR3 sequence is 16 residues long. Trimming took 0 bases from V and 0 from J; bases not matched to a gene: 4. CDR3 sequence: CSARDLSGTSYNEQFF. The DNA of the CDR3 is TGCAGTGCTAGAGATCTTAGCGGGACCTCCTACAATGAGCAGTTCTTC.

At least ten counts were recorded for this clonotype. The genes are TRBV5-1 and TRBJ2-1, with 10 bases that match TRBD2. J gave up 10 bases and V 4 bases, and 11 bases lay outside the gene matches. Germline CDR1 and CDR2: SGHRS and YFSETQ. This CDR3 spans 15 amino acids. The CDR3 here is CASSPGTSVLYEQFF. The DNA for the CDR3 is TGCGCCAGCAGCCCCGGGACTAGCGTGCTATACGAGCAGTTCTTC.

This clonotype was counted many times. The J gene is TRBJ2-7, the V gene TRBV29-1; D could derive from TRBD1 or TRBD2 (5 bases each). Trimming removed 4 bases at V and 4 bases at J, with 8 bases between. Germline assignment: CDR1 SQVTM and CDR2 ANQGSEA. The CDR3 loop spans 11 amino acids. In DNA, the CDR3 is TGCAGCGTTGGATGGGGGTACGAGCAGTACGTC. It is translated as CSVGWGYEQYV.

This clonotype has at least ten counts. The chain joins TRBV4-1 to TRBJ2-7; 7 nucleotides match TRBD2. Germline V gene data show CDR1 as MGHRA and CDR2 as YSYEKL. The CDR3 runs 19 residues. V shed 0 bases and J 0 bases; nucleotides not matched to a gene: 14. CDR3 region: CASSQDEETSLKYSYEQYV. The CDR3 region has the DNA TGCGCCAGCAGCCAAGATGAAGAGACTAGCCTAAAGTACTCCTACGAGCAGTACGTC.

This clonotype occurred many times. The chain uses TRBV29-1 and TRBJ2-1, with 8 bases aligning to TRBD2. Germline V gene data show CDR1 as SQVTM and CDR2 as ANQGSEA. There are 15 residues in the CDR3. V lost 4 bases to trimming and J lost 7 bases; unmatched junction nucleotides: 12. In DNA form, the CDR3 reads TGCAGCGTTGGGGGGGGAAGCGGGAGTTGGAATGAGCAGTTCTTC. Translating it yields CSVGGGSGSWNEQFF.

This clonotype came up many times. The rearrangement joins TRBV5-6 to TRBJ2-5; 7 bases agree with TRBD2. The ends lost 3 bases at V and 5 bases at J; junction bases unmatched: 7. Per germline, CDR1 SGHDT and CDR2 YYEEEE. The CDR3 contains 14 residues. CDR3 DNA: TGTGCCAGCAGCTCGATGGGAGGGACGGAGACCCAGTACTTC. Translation gives CASSSMGGTETQYF.

This clonotype was seen many times. The V call is TRBV5-6, the J call TRBJ2-2, with D uncertain. The CDR3 has 16 residues. The ends were cut back, 3 bases at V and 3 bases at J, with 15 bases in the middle. Germline-derived CDR1 and CDR2 are SGHDT and YYEEEE. CDR3: CASSWVGGYDTGELFF. CDR3 bases: TGTGCCAGCAGCTGGGTTGGCGGTTATGACACCGGGGAGCTGTTTTTT.

In its sample, this clonotype was seen many times. The rearrangement uses TRBV15 and TRBJ2-7, with 8 bases identical to TRBD1. With 5 bases clipped from V and 4 bases from J, the junction kept 16 bases outside the gene matches. This CDR3 has 17 amino acids. Looked up from germline, CDR1 is LNHNV and CDR2 is YYDKDF (reference sequence). The CDR3 is CATSLFKLWGQAYEQYV. Written as DNA, the CDR3 is TGTGCCACCAGCCTCTTCAAACTCTGGGGACAGGCATACGAGCAGTACGTC.

This clonotype has at least ten counts. V gene TRBV24-1 combines with J gene TRBJ2-1; the match to TRBD2 covers 15 bases. Germline CDR1 and CDR2: KGHDR and SFDVKD. V gave up 5 bases and J gave up 0 bases; unmatched junction bases: 4. The CDR3 is 18 residues long. The CDR3 reads CATSGGLAGGSSYNEQFF. CDR3 DNA sequence: TGTGCCACCAGTGGAGGACTAGCGGGAGGGAGCTCCTACAATGAGCAGTTCTTC.

This clonotype was seen at least ten times. The chain links TRBV3-1 to TRBJ2-5; 7 bases align to TRBD2. CDR3 length: 14 amino acids. CDR1 and CDR2 (germline): LGHDT, YNNKEL (reference sequence). Trimming removed 8 bases from V and 1 base from J; junction bases left unmatched: 7. CDR3 residues: CASSRSGPQETQYF. CDR3 sequence (DNA): TGTGCCAGCTCTCGTAGCGGGCCCCAAGAGACCCAGTACTTC.

Many counts were recorded for this clonotype. The rearrangement uses TRBV7-2 and TRBJ2-1, with 10 bases that match TRBD2. From germline, CDR1 is SGHTA and CDR2 FQGNSA. This CDR3 contains 16 residues. J was trimmed by 4 bases and V by 5 bases; bases with no gene match: 8. This chain's CDR3 is CASSRVGLAAYNEQFF. The CDR3 DNA reads TGTGCCAGCAGCCGAGTAGGACTAGCGGCGTACAATGAGCAGTTCTTC. The full variable domain, completed using reference TRBV7-2 and TRBJ2-1, is GAGVSQSPSNKVTEKGKDVELRCDPISGHTALYWYRQSLGQGLEFLIYFQGNSAPDKSGLPSDRFSAERTGGSVSTLTIQRTQQEDSAVYLCASSRVGLAAYNEQFFGPGTRLTVL.